Presented here are 30 T cell receptor beta chains from one specimen sequenced in a study of T cell repertoires in cytomegalovirus infection (dated by TCRdb to between 2019 and 2020). The sequencing machine was an Illumina HiSeq 1500. Using fastp trimming at Q25 and MiXCR clonotype assembly, TCRdb reanalyzed the public sequencing data and kept in-frame beta chains. Identical CDR3 proteins give one entry, which carries the most common genes and DNA. Within this sample are 300,000 to 450,000 distinct CDR3 sequences, with 15% to 20% of them counted one time only. The top ten hold approximately 8% of the sample. Material: PBMCs. These receptors came from a human donor in good health (CMV status not recorded). Some clones in this sample may be carry-over from other donors' samples.

The table lists this clonotype with many counts. The rearrangement uses TRBV7-2 and TRBJ2-6; unclear D gene. V was pared by 1 base and J by 4 bases, with 8 bases between. The germline CDR1 and CDR2 sequences are SGHTA and FQGNSA. The CDR3 sequence is 15 residues long. The CDR3 protein is CASSLVLEGANVLTF. CDR3 sequence (DNA): TGTGCCAGCAGCTTAGTTCTAGAGGGGGCCAACGTCCTGACTTTC.

V gene TRBV27 combines with J gene TRBJ1-1; D is uncertain. There are 15 residues in the CDR3. Germline assignment: CDR1 MNHEY and CDR2 SMNVEV (reference sequence). The V end lost 9 bases, the J end lost 5 bases, and 22 bases lay between the germline ends. The CDR3 DNA reads TGTGCCAGACCCCCCGGGAAGGGTATGGTGACTGAAGCTTTCTTT. Protein product: CARPPGKGMVTEAFF.

V usage is TRBV5-5 and J usage is TRBJ2-7; 8 bases match TRBD1. Germline V lookup: CDR1 SGHKS, CDR2 YYEKEE (reference sequence). Trimming took 4 bases from V and 1 from J; bases not matched to a gene: 10. The CDR3 has 16 residues. CDR3: CASSPHWDRSSYEQYF. In DNA form, the CDR3 reads TGTGCCAGCAGCCCCCATTGGGACAGGAGTTCCTACGAGCAGTACTTC.

The CDR3 region has the DNA TGTGCCAGCAGCCCCTTTCTGACGCCTTCAGGGGCATCTGGGGCCAACGTCCTGACTTTC. Encoded protein: CASSPFLTPSGASGANVLTF. The rearrangement uses TRBV7-2 and TRBJ2-6, with D perhaps matching TRBD1 (6 bases). Germline V CDR1 and CDR2: SGHTA, FQGNSA. The CDR3 is 20 residues long. V lost 5 bases and J 1 base, leaving 24 bases between the germline ends. Supplemented by reference TRBV7-2 and TRBJ2-6, the full variable domain reads GAGVSQSPSNKVTEKGKDVELRCDPISGHTALYWYRQSLGQGLEFLIYFQGNSAPDKSGLPSDRFSAERTGGSVSTLTIQRTQQEDSAVYLCASSPFLTPSGASGANVLTFGAGSRLTVL.

This clonotype was counted once. The chain couples TRBV5-4 to TRBJ1-2, with D unresolved. Trimming pared 2 bases from V and 3 bases from J, leaving 8 bases between. CDR1 and CDR2 (germline): SGHNT, YYREEE (reference sequence). The CDR3 is made up of 13 amino acids. CDR3 DNA: TGTGCCAGCAGCTTCTTGCCGTACTATGGCTACACCTTC. Encoded protein: CASSFLPYYGYTF.

The sample holds a few counts of this clonotype. The chain joins TRBV20-1 to TRBJ1-6; TRBD1 is a possible D gene (5 bases). The CDR3 is made up of 14 amino acids. Per the germline V gene, CDR1 is DFQATT and CDR2 is SNEGSKA (reference sequence). Trimming shortened V by 2 bases and J by 7 bases, and 12 bases separated the two germline ends. The CDR3 protein is CSARMDIRNSPLHF. Written as DNA, the CDR3 is TGCAGTGCTAGAATGGACATCCGAAATTCACCCCTCCACTTT.

This clonotype has a handful of counts. The rearrangement joins TRBV11-2 to TRBJ1-3; no reliable D call. Trimming left V 7 bases short and J 2 bases short, with 12 bases between. Germline-derived CDR1 and CDR2 are SGHAT and FQNNGV. The CDR3 is made up of 14 amino acids. The CDR3 spells CASIIGEPGNTIYF. CDR3 bases: TGTGCCAGCATCATCGGGGAGCCTGGAAACACCATATATTTT.

The chain is built from TRBV25-1 and TRBJ1-4, with a possible D match to TRBD1 (5 bases). Germline V gene sequence: CDR1 MGHDK, CDR2 SYGVNS. Trimming pared 5 bases from V and 10 bases from J, leaving 17 bases between. CDR3 size: 14 residues. The DNA of the CDR3 is TGTGCCAGCAGTAGGGGTGACTGGATAGGAAAACTGTTTTTT. Translated, it gives CASSRGDWIGKLFF.

The sample holds many counts of this clonotype. This chain joins TRBV7-6 and TRBJ2-3; either TRBD1 or TRBD2 may fit D (5 bases each). V lost 1 base, J lost 1 base, and 9 bases lay in between. The germline CDR1 and CDR2 sequences are SGHVS and FNYEAQ. The CDR3 sequence is 15 residues long. The CDR3 nucleotides read TGTGCCAGCAGCTTAGACGGGACCCGCACAGATACGCAGTATTTT. This codes for CASSLDGTRTDTQYF.

The gene calls are TRBV18 and TRBJ2-1, with 14 bases identical to TRBD2. Germline CDR1 is KGHSH and CDR2 is LQKENI. J gave up 9 bases and V 0 bases, and 7 bases lay outside the gene matches. This CDR3 contains 17 residues. The CDR3 DNA sequence: TGTGCCAGCTCACCACCATCGGGACTAGCGGGAGCATTTGAGCAGTTCTTC. Residues: CASSPPSGLAGAFEQFF.

Notes on this clonotype: This may stem from a read error, because a much larger clone lies one nucleotide away. This chain uses TRBV7-3 with TRBJ1-1; the D gene is possibly TRBD1 (6 bases). The V end was cut by 2 bases, the J end by 8 bases, with 12 bases between. CDR3 length: 13 residues. CDR1 and CDR2 from the germline V gene are SGHTA and FQGTGA. The CDR3 reads CASSLERTEEAFF. The CDR3 DNA is TGTGCCAGCAGCTTAGAGCGGACAGAGGAAGCTTTCTTT. Using reference TRBV7-3 and TRBJ1-1 for the parts outside the CDR3, the full variable domain is GAGVSQTPSNKVTEKGKYVELRCDPISGHTALYWYRQSLGQGPEFLIYFQGTGAADDSGLPNDRFFAVRPEGSVSTLKIQRTERGDSAVYLCASSLERTEEAFFGQGTRLTVV.

The chain has TRBV20-1 and TRBJ1-5; maybe TRBD1 (5 bases). Germline CDR1 and CDR2: DFQATT and SNEGSKA (reference sequence). The CDR3 consists of 11 residues. V shed 6 bases and J shed 7 bases, with 10 bases lying between them. CDR3 protein: CSARRGQPQHF. CDR3 sequence (DNA): TGCAGTGCGAGAAGGGGACAGCCCCAGCATTTT.

This clonotype was found a few times. This sequence joins TRBV7-9 and TRBJ1-1; D gene ambiguous. The CDR3 covers 12 residues. CDR1 and CDR2 (germline): SEHNR, FQNEAQ (reference sequence). The V end lost 6 bases, the J end lost 5 bases, and 10 bases lay between the germline ends. This CDR3 is CASSPPRTEAFF. CDR3 in DNA: TGTGCCAGCAGTCCACCCAGGACTGAAGCTTTCTTT.

V gene TRBV7-2 combines with J gene TRBJ2-3, with D maybe TRBD2 (5 bases). The CDR3 is 14 residues long. Germline CDR1 reads SGHTA; CDR2 reads FQGNSA. V was shortened by 5 bases and J by 6 bases, with 15 bases between the two germline ends. The CDR3 sequence is CASSRLSGADTQYF. CDR3 nucleotide sequence: TGTGCCAGCAGCCGTCTCAGCGGAGCGGATACGCAGTATTTT.

This clonotype was detected a few times. The CDR3 is CASGPNNEQFF. CDR3 DNA: TGTGCCAGCGGGCCCAACAATGAGCAGTTCTTC. The chain links TRBV6-2 or TRBV6-3 to TRBJ2-1, with D unclear. Germline V gene data show CDR1 as MNHEY and CDR2 as SVGEGT. The CDR3 covers 11 residues. Trimming took off 8 bases at V and 5 bases at J, with 7 bases between the two ends.

This clonotype was detected only a few times. V gene TRBV24-1 combines with J gene TRBJ1-1; D is perhaps TRBD1 (5 bases). CDR1 is KGHDR and CDR2 is SFDVKD in the germline V gene. V dropped 10 bases and J dropped 2 bases, with 16 bases sitting between them. This CDR3 has 14 amino acids. The CDR3 coding sequence is TGTGCCACACCCGACCGGACATTTAACACTGAAGCTTTCTTT. Its translation is CATPDRTFNTEAFF.

The gene calls are TRBV29-1 and TRBJ1-1; weak D call: TRBD1 (5 bases). Trimming removed 1 base from V and 11 bases from J, with 8 bases in between. The CDR3 totals 10 residues. Germline values: CDR1 SQVTM, CDR2 ANQGSEA. For the CDR3, the DNA is TGCAGCGTTGAAGTGGGGGTGGCTTTCTTT. It specifies CSVEVGVAFF.

This clonotype has just a few counts. The chain links TRBV19 to TRBJ1-2; D perhaps matches TRBD1 (5 bases). Germline V gene lookup returns CDR1 LNHDA and CDR2 SQIVND (reference sequence). Trimming took off 3 bases at V and 6 bases at J, with 11 bases between the two ends. The CDR3 sequence is 13 residues long. CDR3 loop: CASSIEGRNGYTF. CDR3 nucleotides: TGTGCCAGTAGTATCGAGGGGAGGAATGGCTACACCTTC.

This clonotype came up many times. CDR3 sequence (DNA): TGTGCCAGCAGCTCCCGAGTTAGGACCCCGTTGGACATTCAGTACTTC. Amino acids: CASSSRVRTPLDIQYF. This chain connects TRBV7-2 to TRBJ2-4; D ambiguous. The V end was cut by 4 bases, the J end by 8 bases, with 21 bases between. CDR1 is SGHTA, CDR2 FQGNSA, per germline. This CDR3 has 16 amino acids.

This clonotype occurred many times. V and J are TRBV7-2 and TRBJ2-2, with D tentatively TRBD1 (6 bases). V was cut by 1 base and J by 7 bases, with 13 bases left in between. CDR1 is SGHTA, CDR2 FQGNSA, per germline. The CDR3 sequence is 15 residues long. In DNA, the CDR3 is TGTGCCAGCAGCTTAGGGCCAGGGGAAAACGGGGAGCTGTTTTTT. This codes for CASSLGPGENGELFF.

The sample holds a few counts of this clonotype. CDR3 protein: CSAQGLADYNEQFF. The CDR3 DNA sequence: TGCAGCGCCCAGGGACTAGCAGATTACAATGAGCAGTTCTTC. The chain couples TRBV29-1 to TRBJ2-1, with TRBD2 identical over 9 bases. Trimming at V came to 7 bases and at J to 4 bases, leaving 8 bases not matched to a gene. The CDR3 contains 14 residues. Germline lookup yields CDR1 SQVTM and CDR2 ANQGSEA.

This clonotype was observed a few times. The rearrangement links TRBV10-3 to TRBJ2-5; D may be TRBD2 (6 bases). Germline V CDR1 and CDR2: ENHRY, SYGVKD. Trimming stripped 2 bases from V and 7 bases from J, with 17 bases between. The CDR3 has 15 amino acids. DNA for the CDR3: TGTGCCATCAGTGAGGGAGGGGCCCTCCGGGTGACCCAGTACTTC. This codes for CAISEGGALRVTQYF.

This clonotype was found a few times. The rearrangement joins TRBV7-9 to TRBJ1-1, with a tentative D call TRBD1 (6 bases). Germline V CDR1 and CDR2: SEHNR, FQNEAQ (reference sequence). The CDR3 has 12 residues. V was clipped by 5 bases and J by 7 bases, with 11 bases between them. CDR3 in amino acids: CASSPQGIEAFF. The CDR3 DNA is TGTGCCAGCAGCCCTCAGGGGATTGAAGCTTTCTTT.

This clonotype was observed many times. The chain combines TRBV20-1 with TRBJ2-3; no definite D call. Per the germline V gene, CDR1 is DFQATT and CDR2 is SNEGSKA (reference sequence). This CDR3 region has 14 residues. V lost 2 bases and J 2 bases, leaving 11 bases between the germline ends. The CDR3 reads CSARLSPTTDTQYF. CDR3 bases: TGCAGTGCTAGACTGAGCCCAACCACAGATACGCAGTATTTT.

The chain links TRBV6-1 to TRBJ1-4; no reliable D call. The V gene's germline CDR1 is MNHNS and CDR2 SASEGT. V lost 5 bases to trimming and J lost 9 bases, with 13 bases between them. This CDR3 is built from 13 residues. The CDR3 coding sequence is TGTGCCAGCAGTTCACTATACAAAAAAAAACTGTTTTTT. This sequence encodes CASSSLYKKKLFF.

A few counts support this clonotype. This chain links TRBV2 with TRBJ1-1; tentatively, D is TRBD1 (5 bases). CDR3 length equals 15 residues. The V end was cut by 4 bases, the J end by 5 bases, with 17 bases between. Germline V lookup: CDR1 SNHLY, CDR2 FYNNEI. CDR3 in DNA: TGTGCCAGCAGTGTGGGCAGGGTAAAGGTGACTGAAGCTTTCTTT. Its protein is CASSVGRVKVTEAFF.

The chain combines TRBV5-6 with TRBJ1-1; weak D call: TRBD1 (5 bases). The germline gives CDR1 SGHDT, CDR2 YYEEEE. V was clipped by 4 bases and J by 10 bases, with 14 bases between them. The length of the CDR3 is 12 residues. CDR3 sequence (DNA): TGTGCCAGCAGCCCGGGATCGGGGGGAGCTTTCTTT. Protein sequence: CASSPGSGGAFF.

The V call is TRBV13, the J call TRBJ1-5, with TRBD1 as a possible D gene (5 bases). V shed 0 bases and J shed 7 bases, with 10 bases lying between them. Germline CDR1 is PRHDT and CDR2 is FYEKMQ (reference sequence). This CDR3 has 14 residues. CDR3 amino acids: CASSLGPTDQPQHF. The CDR3 DNA is TGTGCCAGCAGCTTAGGCCCGACAGACCAGCCCCAGCATTTT.

The table lists this clonotype with many counts. The chain has TRBV7-2 and TRBJ2-7; TRBD1 might be the D (6 bases). This CDR3 contains 16 residues. The ends were cut back, 1 base at V and 0 bases at J, with 13 bases in the middle. From germline, CDR1 is SGHTA and CDR2 FQGNSA. The CDR3 region has the DNA TGTGCCAGCAGCTTAGGGTGGAGCAGGGGCTCCTACGAGCAGTACTTC. Translating it yields CASSLGWSRGSYEQYF.

This clonotype was counted only a few times. This sequence joins TRBV20-1 and TRBJ2-7, with D maybe TRBD2 (6 bases). This CDR3 has 14 residues. Germline CDR1 and CDR2: DFQATT and SNEGSKA (reference sequence). V gave up 5 bases and J gave up 2 bases, with 16 bases separating them. Here the CDR3 reads CSADPGLGAYEQYF. The CDR3 region has the DNA TGCAGTGCTGACCCGGGACTCGGGGCCTACGAGCAGTACTTC.